This T cell receptor (beta chain) is from a study of T cells in Graves' hyperthyroidism and ophthalmopathy. Germline assignment: CDR1 SGHVS and CDR2 FNYEAQ. The CDR3 length is 18 residues. Unmatched junction bases numbered 14, after V lost 5 bases and J lost 6 bases. This clonotype was counted ten times or more. No antigen is known for it. The source of the PBMCs was 9.5 to 10 ml of fresh peripheral blood. Findings of the study overall: Most thyroid clonotypes with frequency above 0.001 were detected in blood. A median around 6 months before onset, the model predicted ophthalmopathy. A model using 13 V-J features told ophthalmopathy apart from stable hyperthyroidism.

It was RNA transcripts that yielded the amplified TCR beta CDR3 regions. The HTBI primer set was used in a first-round RT-PCR of the TCR CDR3. Using its own MiXCR run on the multiplex PCR reads, TCRdb lists one record per CDR3 protein. The sample has 500,000 to 600,000 distinct CDR3 sequences; roughly a sixth are singletons. The specimen sequenced was blood. The rearrangement links TRBV7-6 to TRBJ2-1; 12 nucleotides line up with TRBD2. This receptor was obtained from a woman in her late teens or twenties with Graves' hyperthyroidism. CDR3: CASSLHPLTSGGRNEQFF. The CDR3 region has the DNA TGTGCCAGCAGCCTACATCCCCTGACTAGCGGGGGACGCAATGAGCAGTTCTTC.